This T cell receptor (beta chain) was sequenced during a study of cytomegalovirus exposure and HLA in healthy donors. Profiled with immunoSEQ multiplex PCR; TCRdb holds only in-frame clones, not every one. Among roughly 220,000 clones listed, 85% to 95% were seen once. The CDR3 covers 17 residues. The germline CDR1 and CDR2 sequences are KGHSH and LQKENI. V shed 3 bases, J shed 5 bases, and the junction held 8 bases outside the gene matches. The chain uses TRBV18 and TRBJ2-2; 11 bases align to TRBD2. This clonotype originated in a woman in her late teens or twenties in good health and CMV-seronegative. Sequencing was carried out using PBMCs. CDR3 sequence reads: CASSPQTRTSGTGELFF. The CDR3 coding sequence is TGTGCCAGCTCACCTCAGACCAGGACTAGCGGGACCGGGGAGCTGTTTTTT.